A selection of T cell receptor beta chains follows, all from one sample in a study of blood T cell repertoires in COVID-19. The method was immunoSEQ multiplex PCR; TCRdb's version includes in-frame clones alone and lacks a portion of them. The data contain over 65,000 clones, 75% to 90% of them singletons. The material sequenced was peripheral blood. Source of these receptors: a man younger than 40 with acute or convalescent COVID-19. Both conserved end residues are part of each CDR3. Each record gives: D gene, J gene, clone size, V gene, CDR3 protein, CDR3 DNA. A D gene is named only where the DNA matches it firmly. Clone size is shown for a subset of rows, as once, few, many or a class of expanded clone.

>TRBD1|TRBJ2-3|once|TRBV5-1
CATRQGESPSTDTQYF
TGCGCCACCCGACAGGGGGAATCTCCGAGCACAGATACGCAGTATTTT
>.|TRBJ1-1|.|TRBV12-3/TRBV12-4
CASSLGRNTEAFF
TGTGCCAGCAGCCTGGGGAGAAACACTGAAGCTTTCTTT
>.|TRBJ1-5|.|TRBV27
CASQTENQPQHF
TGTGCCAGCCAAACAGAGAATCAGCCCCAGCATTTT
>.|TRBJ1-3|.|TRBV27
CASSLGGSSGNTIYF
TGTGCCAGCAGTTTAGGAGGAAGCTCTGGAAACACCATATATTTT
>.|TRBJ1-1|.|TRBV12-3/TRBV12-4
CASSFSVWTEAFF
TGTGCCAGCAGTTTTAGTGTTTGGACTGAAGCTTTCTTT
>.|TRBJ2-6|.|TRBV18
CASSPGGASGANVLTF
TGTGCCAGCTCACCAGGGGGCGCGTCTGGGGCCAACGTCCTGACTTTC
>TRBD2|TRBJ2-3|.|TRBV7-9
CASSNREGQFGTSGSSSTDTQYF
TGTGCCAGCAGCAATAGGGAGGGACAGTTTGGGACTAGCGGGAGCTCTAGCACAGATACGCAGTATTTT
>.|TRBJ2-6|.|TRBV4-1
CASSQGFISGANVLTF
TGCGCCAGCAGCCAAGGTTTCATCTCTGGGGCCAACGTCCTGACTTTC
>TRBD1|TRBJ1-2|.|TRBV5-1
CASSSSTGVANYGYTF
TGCGCCAGCAGCTCATCGACAGGGGTAGCTAACTATGGCTACACCTTC
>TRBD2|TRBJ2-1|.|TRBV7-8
CASSRRDRPSGSGNEQFF
TGTGCCAGCAGTCGCCGGGACCGACCTAGCGGGAGTGGCAATGAGCAGTTCTTC
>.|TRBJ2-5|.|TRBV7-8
CASKQGLRYQETQYF
TGTGCCAGCAAACAAGGACTCCGGTACCAAGAGACCCAGTACTTC
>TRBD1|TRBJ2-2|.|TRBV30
CAWSLQGANGELFF
TGTGCCTGGTCGCTACAGGGGGCAAACGGGGAGCTGTTTTTT
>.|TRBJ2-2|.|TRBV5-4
CASSLDNSGELFF
TGTGCCAGCAGCTTGGATAATTCCGGGGAGCTGTTTTTT
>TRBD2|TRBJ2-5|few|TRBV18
CASSPGRAPETQYF
TGTGCCAGCTCACCAGGGAGGGCTCCTGAAACCCAGTACTTC